Following are 31 T cell receptor beta chains from one sample sequenced in a study of OX40 agonist ivuxolimab in advanced cancers. Repertoires were generated with immunoSEQ multiplex PCR, while TCRdb's copy carries only in-frame clones and drops some. The sample records roughly 67,000 clones, approximately 90% being singletons. This specimen was CD4+ or CD8+ T cells sorted from blood, taken in a trial of the OX40 agonist ivuxolimab. The receptor set was obtained from an adult with an advanced solid tumor such as melanoma, head and neck, liver or kidney cancer.

The rearrangement joins TRBV6-6 to TRBJ1-1; 7 nucleotides match TRBD1. The CDR3 has 12 residues. The germline V gene has CDR1 MNHNY and CDR2 SVGAGI (reference sequence). Trimming took 6 bases from V and 4 from J; bases not matched to a gene: 2. CDR3 region: CASRTGATEAFF. The CDR3 region has the DNA TGTGCCAGCAGAACAGGGGCCACTGAAGCTTTCTTT.

The CDR3 DNA is TGTGCCAGCTCACCAAGAACAGGGGCCTCCTACGAGCAGTACTTC. Encoded protein: CASSPRTGASYEQYF. V usage is TRBV18 and J usage is TRBJ2-7; 7 bases fit TRBD1. V shed 2 bases, J shed 0 bases, and the junction held 4 bases outside the gene matches. In germline, CDR1 is KGHSH, CDR2 LQKENI. The CDR3 is 15 residues long.

This chain links TRBV15 with TRBJ1-6, with a tentative D call TRBD1 (6 bases). CDR1 is LNHNV and CDR2 is YYDKDF in the germline V gene (reference sequence). V lost 5 bases and J lost 8, with 19 bases in between. This CDR3 has 16 residues. CDR3 nucleotides: TGTGCCACCAGCTCTCCCCGGGACACCATAGATTCACCCCTCCACTTT. This codes for CATSSPRDTIDSPLHF.

The chain employs TRBV5-1 and TRBJ2-3; D gene unclear. Germline loops: CDR1 SGHRS, CDR2 YFSETQ. V shed 4 bases and J shed 6 bases, with 15 bases lying between them. CDR3 length equals 14 residues. The CDR3 DNA is TGCGCCAGCAGCCTAAAAAGTCCCCCGGATACGCAGTATTTT. It yields the protein CASSLKSPPDTQYF.

The V gene is TRBV5-6, the J gene TRBJ2-5, with D uncertain. The CDR3 spans 13 residues. The germline gives CDR1 SGHDT, CDR2 YYEEEE. Trimming removed 0 bases at V and 4 bases at J, with 7 bases between. CDR3 sequence: CASSLDGLETQYF. The CDR3 nucleotides are TGTGCCAGCAGCTTGGACGGGTTAGAGACCCAGTACTTC.

The V and J genes are TRBV15 and TRBJ2-3; a weak D match, TRBD2 (6 bases). The V and J ends lost 5 bases and 4 bases respectively, with 22 bases between them. Germline V gives CDR1 LNHNV, CDR2 YYDKDF (reference sequence). The CDR3 runs to 17 residues. The CDR3, as DNA: TGTGCCACCAGCCGTCGGACTAACGGGGATAGGGCAGATACGCAGTATTTT. Protein product: CATSRRTNGDRADTQYF. The variable domain in full, completed from reference TRBV15 and TRBJ2-3, reads DAMVIQNPRYQVTQFGKPVTLSCSQTLNHNVMYWYQQKSSQAPKLLFHYYDKDFNNEADTPDNFQSRRPNTSFCFLDIRSPGLGDTAMYLCATSRRTNGDRADTQYFGPGTRLTVL.

The rearrangement links TRBV6-5 to TRBJ1-2, with D possibly matching TRBD1 (6 bases). Trimming stripped 5 bases from V and 12 bases from J, with 16 bases between. Germline V CDR1 and CDR2: MNHEY, SVGAGI. The CDR3 has 12 amino acids. DNA for the CDR3: TGTGCCAGCAGTGACGGGGGGCGGGGAGACACCTTC. Amino acids: CASSDGGRGDTF.

In its sample, this clone was seen a few times. V is TRBV28 and J is TRBJ2-1; 7 nucleotides agree with TRBD1. Germline-derived CDR1 and CDR2 are MDHEN and SYDVKM. Trimming cost V 7 bases and J 3 bases; bases outside gene matches: 12. The CDR3 extends over 16 amino acids. For the CDR3, the DNA is TGTGCCAGCACCTCTCTTAGGGGACAGAACTACAATGAGCAGTTCTTC. This codes for CASTSLRGQNYNEQFF.

This chain links TRBV5-1 with TRBJ2-7; weak D call: TRBD1 (6 bases). Trimming pared 4 bases from V and 6 bases from J, leaving 17 bases between. Germline-derived CDR1 and CDR2 are SGHRS and YFSETQ. CDR3 length: 14 residues. CDR3 loop: CASSTSLQGSEQYF. Here the CDR3 DNA reads TGCGCCAGCAGCACCTCGTTACAGGGTAGCGAGCAGTACTTC.

V gene TRBV4-2 combines with J gene TRBJ2-7, with 9 bases that match TRBD2. Germline V gives CDR1 LGHNA, CDR2 YNFKEQ. V lost 0 bases and J lost 2; bases outside the gene matches: 5. This CDR3 is built from 16 residues. The CDR3 loop reads CASSQDLSGRPYEQYF. For the CDR3, the DNA is TGTGCCAGCAGCCAAGATCTTAGCGGGAGACCCTACGAGCAGTACTTC.

CDR3 amino acids: CASRLTAGGGSYEQYF. CDR3 in DNA: TGTGCCAGCAGATTAACAGCGGGAGGGGGCTCCTACGAGCAGTACTTC. This chain uses TRBV27 with TRBJ2-7; 10 bases are shared with TRBD2. Germline CDR1 reads MNHEY; CDR2 reads SMNVEV (reference sequence). V trimming: 6 bases; J trimming: 0 bases; junction bases outside the gene matches: 8. The CDR3 is made up of 16 amino acids.

The J gene is TRBJ1-2, the V gene TRBV5-6, with D possibly being TRBD1 (5 bases). CDR3 length equals 14 residues. The germline V and J ends were trimmed by 4 bases and 1 base, with 11 bases remaining between them. Germline V CDR1 and CDR2: SGHDT, YYEEEE. The DNA of the CDR3 is TGTGCCAGCAGCGGACCTGACAGTAACTATGGCTACACCTTC. This translates into CASSGPDSNYGYTF.

This sequence joins TRBV7-2 and TRBJ2-4; D unclear. The CDR3 runs 13 residues. Trimming cost V 1 base and J 4 bases, with 5 bases left between them. In germline, CDR1 is SGHTA, CDR2 FQGNSA. CDR3 in amino acids: CASSLVGKNIQYF. The CDR3 region has the DNA TGTGCCAGCAGCTTAGTAGGGAAAAACATTCAGTACTTC.

This rearrangement joins TRBV5-1 to TRBJ1-4; TRBD1 matches at 7 bases. This CDR3 comprises 15 residues. Germline values: CDR1 SGHRS, CDR2 YFSETQ. V was clipped by 5 bases and J by 4 bases; unmatched bases: 8. For the CDR3, the DNA is TGCGCCAGCAGTTGGGGGGACAGCAATAATGAAAAACTGTTTTTT. This gives the protein CASSWGDSNNEKLFF. Full variable domain (outside the CDR3, taken from reference TRBV5-1 and TRBJ1-4): KAGVTQTPRYLIKTRGQQVTLSCSPISGHRSVSWYQQTPGQGLQFLFEYFSETQRNKGNFPGRFSGRQFSNSRSEMNVSTLELGDSALYLCASSWGDSNNEKLFFGSGTQLSVL.

The table lists this clone with a few counts. The chain has TRBV7-9 and TRBJ2-2, with 8 bases that match TRBD2. The CDR3 covers 14 residues. Germline V lookup: CDR1 SEHNR, CDR2 FQNEAQ (reference sequence). The V segment lost 4 bases and the J segment 5 bases; nucleotides outside the gene matches: 3. CDR3 DNA: TGTGCCAGCAGCTCGGGAGGGCAGACCGGGGAGCTGTTTTTT. This translates into CASSSGGQTGELFF.

The chain carries TRBV5-1 and TRBJ1-2, with a weak D call TRBD1 (6 bases). CDR1 SGHRS and CDR2 YFSETQ come from the germline V gene. V lost 2 bases and J lost 3, with 14 bases in between. This CDR3 contains 15 residues. CDR3: CASSLSTGQYYGYTF. CDR3 DNA: TGCGCCAGCAGCTTAAGCACCGGACAGTACTATGGCTACACCTTC.

This clone was seen many times. The chain recombines TRBV19 with TRBJ2-7, with 8 bases fitting TRBD1. From germline, CDR1 is LNHDA and CDR2 SQIVND (reference sequence). The V and J ends lost 5 bases and 1 base, in that order; junction bases with no gene match: 7. The CDR3 loop spans 15 amino acids. The CDR3 spells CASSQDRGLSYEQYF. The CDR3 nucleotides read TGTGCCAGTAGTCAAGACAGGGGCCTATCCTACGAGCAGTACTTC. The complete variable domain, with remaining parts taken from reference TRBV19 and TRBJ2-7, reads DGGITQSPKYLFRKEGQNVTLSCEQNLNHDAMYWYRQDPGQGLRLIYYSQIVNDFQKGDIAEGYSVSREKKESFPLTVTSAQKNPTAFYLCASSQDRGLSYEQYFGPGTRLTVT.

In this sample, this clone turned up a few times. CDR3 sequence (DNA): TGCGCCAGCAGCTGGCACAGGGGGAACACTGAAGCTTTCTTT. Translating it yields CASSWHRGNTEAFF. The gene calls are TRBV5-1 and TRBJ1-1; 7 bases are shared with TRBD1. The germline gives CDR1 SGHRS, CDR2 YFSETQ. The length of the CDR3 is 14 residues. Germline trimming cut 3 bases from V and 1 base from J; bases unmatched to any gene: 3.

This chain connects TRBV29-1 to TRBJ2-7; D might be TRBD1 (6 bases). From germline, CDR1 is SQVTM and CDR2 ANQGSEA. The CDR3 extends over 14 amino acids. V lost 0 bases to trimming and J lost 0 bases, with 9 bases between them. The CDR3 protein is CSVEDGQFSYEQYF. CDR3 sequence (DNA): TGCAGCGTTGAAGATGGACAGTTCTCCTACGAGCAGTACTTC.

This chain joins TRBV29-1 and TRBJ1-1, with a tentative D call TRBD1 (5 bases). From germline, CDR1 is SQVTM and CDR2 ANQGSEA. Trimming took 3 bases from V and 6 from J, leaving 11 bases between them. The CDR3 runs to 12 residues. CDR3 bases: TGCAGCGTTGATCAGGGCGCAGCTGAAGCTTTCTTT. Amino acid sequence: CSVDQGAAEAFF.

The chain couples TRBV29-1 to TRBJ2-6; D call uncertain. The CDR3 length is 15 residues. The germline gives CDR1 SQVTM, CDR2 ANQGSEA. Between the trimmed V and J ends, which lost 5 bases and 4 bases, there was a span of 15 bases. Here the CDR3 DNA reads TGCAGCGTTCGCTTATCAGGCTCCGGGGCCAACGTCCTGACTTTC. It translates to CSVRLSGSGANVLTF.

This chain links TRBV7-9 with TRBJ2-4, with 7 nucleotides matching TRBD2. The CDR3 runs to 16 residues. The germline V gene has CDR1 SEHNR and CDR2 FQNEAQ (reference sequence). Trimming at V came to 4 bases and at J to 0 bases, leaving 6 bases not matched to a gene. CDR3 nucleotides: TGTGCCAGCAGCTCCTTAGCGGGCCTAGCCAAAAACATTCAGTACTTC. It is translated as CASSSLAGLAKNIQYF. Supplemented by reference TRBV7-9 and TRBJ2-4, the full variable domain reads DTGVSQNPRHKITKRGQNVTFRCDPISEHNRLYWYRQTLGQGPEFLTYFQNEAQLEKSRLLSDRFSAERPKGSFSTLEIQRTEQGDSAMYLCASSSLAGLAKNIQYFGAGTRLSVL.

The gene calls are TRBV19 and TRBJ1-1; 8 nucleotides match TRBD1. Germline V gene lookup returns CDR1 LNHDA and CDR2 SQIVND (reference sequence). The CDR3 length is 14 residues. After removal of 7 bases from V and 1 base from J, the junction contained 5 bases not matched to a gene. The CDR3 coding sequence is TGTGCCAGTATCGGACAGGGATCGAACACTGAAGCTTTCTTT. This translates into CASIGQGSNTEAFF. Combining the CDR3 with reference TRBV19 and TRBJ1-1 gives the whole variable domain DGGITQSPKYLFRKEGQNVTLSCEQNLNHDAMYWYRQDPGQGLRLIYYSQIVNDFQKGDIAEGYSVSREKKESFPLTVTSAQKNPTAFYLCASIGQGSNTEAFFGQGTRLTVV.

CDR3 DNA sequence: TGTGCCAGCAGGCCGGCGGGGACTAGCAATCAGCCCCAGCATTTT. It encodes CASRPAGTSNQPQHF. The rearrangement links TRBV2 to TRBJ1-5; weak D call: TRBD1 (5 bases). Trimming removed 6 bases from V and 0 bases from J, with 12 bases in between. CDR1 and CDR2 from the germline V gene are SNHLY and FYNNEI. The CDR3 spans 15 residues. The full variable domain, rest sourced from reference TRBV2 and TRBJ1-5, is EPEVTQTPSHQVTQMGQEVILRCVPISNHLYFYWYRQILGQKVEFLVSFYNNEISEKSEIFDDQFSVERPDGSNFTLKIRSTKLEDSAMYFCASRPAGTSNQPQHFGDGTRLSIL.

The V call is TRBV19, the J call TRBJ1-1, with TRBD1 matching over 7 bases. CDR1 is LNHDA, CDR2 SQIVND, per germline (reference sequence). The V and J ends lost 10 bases and 3 bases, in that order; junction bases with no gene match: 8. This CDR3 is 13 amino acids long. CDR3 DNA: TGTGCCACAAGCCGGGACAGCGACACTGAAGCTTTCTTT. It encodes CATSRDSDTEAFF.

J is TRBJ2-2 and V is TRBV14; a possible D gene is TRBD1 (6 bases). V was shortened by 6 bases and J by 4 bases, with 12 bases between the two germline ends. Germline values: CDR1 SGHDN, CDR2 FVKESK. This CDR3 contains 14 residues. In DNA form, the CDR3 reads TGTGCCAGCAGTCAACAGGGCTTCACCGGGGAGCTGTTTTTT. It encodes CASSQQGFTGELFF.

This clone was observed a single time. The chain is built from TRBV28 and TRBJ1-4; D is undetermined. CDR3 length: 15 residues. CDR1 and CDR2 (germline): MDHEN, SYDVKM. V was pared by 1 base and J by 2 bases, with 8 bases between. CDR3 in DNA: TGTGCCAGCAGTTTATCGGGGTACACTAATGAAAAACTGTTTTTT. This translates into CASSLSGYTNEKLFF.

The V call is TRBV28, the J call TRBJ2-1, with 10 bases matching TRBD2. Germline CDR1 reads MDHEN; CDR2 reads SYDVKM. CDR3 length: 15 amino acids. J lost 7 bases, V lost 5 bases, and 8 bases had no gene match. The CDR3 here is CASSRASSGSNEQFF. The CDR3 coding sequence is TGTGCCAGCAGTCGCGCTTCTAGCGGGAGTAATGAGCAGTTCTTC.

The chain joins TRBV5-1 to TRBJ2-5; D remains unclear. Germline CDR1 reads SGHRS; CDR2 reads YFSETQ. V dropped 4 bases and J dropped 3 bases, with 10 bases sitting between them. This CDR3 contains 13 residues. CDR3 residues: CASSRYGKETQYF. CDR3 nucleotide sequence: TGCGCCAGCAGCCGTTATGGAAAAGAGACCCAGTACTTC.

The V and J genes are TRBV11-3 and TRBJ2-7, with 8 nucleotides matching TRBD1. V lost 6 bases to trimming and J lost 2 bases; unmatched junction nucleotides: 9. The CDR3 contains 15 residues. Germline-derived CDR1 and CDR2 are SGHNT and YENEEA. The CDR3, as DNA: TGTGCCAGCAGACTGGCCGGGACAGGTACCTACGAGCAGTACTTC. Its translation is CASRLAGTGTYEQYF.

V is TRBV5-8 and J is TRBJ2-1, with 16 bases lining up with TRBD2. There are 20 residues in the CDR3. Germline V CDR1 and CDR2: SGHTS, YDEGEE. With V trimmed by 2 bases and J by 0 bases, 8 bases remained unmatched. CDR3 DNA: TGTGCCAGCAGCTTAGGGACTAGCGGGAGGGCCTACCGCTCCTACAATGAGCAGTTCTTC. Translating it yields CASSLGTSGRAYRSYNEQFF.